These T cell receptor beta chains were read from a single sample in a study of shared clonotypes between healthy human individuals. The data were produced by immunoSEQ multiplex PCR, yet TCRdb's version contains in-frame clones alone and is incomplete. This sample carries fewer than 3 million clones, approximately 90% of them seen once, and the ten largest clones take around 0.38%. Sequencing was performed on naive CD4+ T cells from PBMCs. The receptor set was obtained from a man younger than 35 in good health. Some clones in this sample may be carry-over from other donors' samples. Each CDR3 is given with its conserved first and last residue. Fields, in order: CDR3 protein, CDR3 DNA, V gene, CDR3 length, J gene, clone size, D gene. D genes are given only for firm matches. The size entry is marked missing in some rows and otherwise reads once, few, many or a size class.

CASSLGLAGLYEQYF TGCGCCAGCAGCCTAGGACTAGCGGGGTTATACGAGCAGTACTTC TRBV4-1 15 TRBJ2-7 . TRBD2
CASSFTPLNTIYF TGTGCCAGCAGCTTTACCCCCCTTAACACCATATATTTT TRBV11-2 13 TRBJ1-3 . .
CSVEQYRGTGELFF TGCAGCGTCGAACAATACAGGGGGACCGGGGAGCTGTTTTTT TRBV29-1 14 TRBJ2-2 once TRBD1
CASSLPHGQGRQPQHF TGTGCCAGCAGTTTACCCCATGGGCAGGGACGTCAGCCCCAGCATTTT TRBV28 16 TRBJ1-5 . .
CASSPTGGGSPLHF TGTGCCAGCAGTCCGACAGGGGGAGGTTCACCCCTCCACTTT TRBV25-1 14 TRBJ1-6 . TRBD1
CASRVDSQNTEAFF TGTGCCAGCAGGGTGGACAGCCAGAACACTGAAGCTTTCTTT TRBV6-5 14 TRBJ1-1 . .
CASSEKGPLTGTNEKLFF TGTGCCAGCAGTGAGAAGGGGCCCTTGACCGGTACTAATGAAAAACTGTTTTTT TRBV6-1 18 TRBJ1-4 . .
CAISDSDLPNEQFF TGTGCCATCAGTGACTCGGACCTCCCCAATGAGCAGTTCTTC TRBV10-3 14 TRBJ2-1 . .
CASSPQGVPTDTQYF TGTGCCAGCAGCCCCCAAGGCGTCCCCACAGATACGCAGTATTTT TRBV7-3 15 TRBJ2-3 once .
CASSRGQNYGYTF TGCGCCAGCAGCAGGGGACAGAACTATGGCTACACCTTC TRBV5-1 13 TRBJ1-2 . TRBD1
CATPLPGQPQHF TGTGCCACACCGCTCCCCGGTCAGCCCCAGCATTTT TRBV6-4 12 TRBJ1-5 . .
CASSLGDLTGVQQYF TGTGCCAGCAGCTTAGGTGACTTAACGGGTGTACAGCAGTACTTC TRBV5-4 15 TRBJ2-7 . .
CASSLVGIGETQYF TGTGCCAGCAGCTTAGTCGGGATAGGGGAGACCCAGTACTTC TRBV7-3 14 TRBJ2-5 . .
CASSKGGLGNEQFF TGTGCCAGCAGCAAGGGGGGGCTGGGCAATGAGCAGTTCTTC TRBV11-3 14 TRBJ2-1 . .
CASSPQTGEDEQYF TGTGCCAGCTCACCTCAGACAGGGGAGGACGAGCAGTACTTC TRBV18 14 TRBJ2-7 . TRBD1
CASRLRANEQFF TGTGCCAGCAGACTTAGGGCCAATGAGCAGTTCTTC TRBV28 12 TRBJ2-1 once .
CASSPGLSSGNTIYF TGTGCCAGCAGCCCCGGACTGAGCTCTGGAAACACCATATATTTT TRBV14 15 TRBJ1-3 . .
CASSPGVWNEQYF TGTGCCAGCAGCCCAGGGGTCTGGAACGAGCAGTACTTC TRBV7-7 13 TRBJ2-7 . .
CASSPGVAGYNEQFF TGTGCCAGCAGCCCTGGGGTAGCGGGGTACAATGAGCAGTTCTTC TRBV7-3 15 TRBJ2-1 . TRBD2
CASTHAGATDTQYF TGTGCCAGCACCCACGCGGGAGCCACAGATACGCAGTATTTT TRBV5-8 14 TRBJ2-3 . TRBD2
CASSFVFYSSGTGLEKLFF TGTGCCAGCAGCTTCGTTTTTTATTCCTCCGGGACAGGGCTTGAAAAACTGTTTTTT TRBV7-7 19 TRBJ1-4 . TRBD1
CSVERTGGGTDTQYF TGCAGCGTCGAAAGGACAGGGGGCGGCACAGATACGCAGTATTTT TRBV29-1 15 TRBJ2-3 . TRBD1
CAWSARTSGHTDTQYF TGTGCCTGGAGCGCCCGGACTAGCGGTCACACAGATACGCAGTATTTT TRBV30 16 TRBJ2-3 . TRBD2
CASGLRSNTGELFF TGTGCCAGCGGACTTAGATCGAACACCGGGGAGCTGTTTTTT TRBV25-1 14 TRBJ2-2 . .
CASSIQTRQGWEQYF TGTGCCAGCAGTATTCAAACTCGACAGGGGTGGGAGCAGTACTTC TRBV28 15 TRBJ2-7 few TRBD1
CASSFRGRGEYEGAFF TGTGCCAGCAGCTTCCGGGGAAGGGGAGAATACGAGGGAGCTTTCTTT TRBV11-1 16 TRBJ1-1 . .
CATSRVSSAEQYF TGTGCCACCAGCAGAGTGTCCAGCGCCGAGCAGTACTTC TRBV15 13 TRBJ2-7 . .
CASSPTQGGYEQYF TGTGCCAGCAGCCCCACACAAGGGGGTTACGAGCAGTACTTC TRBV5-4 14 TRBJ2-7 . .
CASRVAKRVDTQYF TGCGCCAGCAGGGTCGCCAAGAGGGTGGATACGCAGTATTTT TRBV5-1 14 TRBJ2-3 . .
CASSFRTGGTGELFF TGTGCCAGCAGCTTCAGGACAGGTGGAACCGGGGAGCTGTTTTTT TRBV11-2 15 TRBJ2-2 once TRBD1
CASSLGARDLSYEQYF TGTGCCAGCAGCCTTGGGGCGCGGGACCTCTCCTACGAGCAGTACTTC TRBV9 16 TRBJ2-7 . .
CASSLLQAEGETQYF TGTGCCAGCAGTTTATTACAGGCGGAAGGGGAGACCCAGTACTTC TRBV28 15 TRBJ2-5 . .
CASSDSGTEAFF TGTGCCAGCAGTGATAGCGGCACTGAAGCTTTCTTT TRBV2 12 TRBJ1-1 few .
CASSVEGGVSHGELFF TGTGCCAGCAGCGTAGAGGGCGGGGTGAGCCACGGGGAGCTGTTTTTT TRBV9 16 TRBJ2-2 . .
CASSQTAETQYF TGTGCCAGCAGCCAAACTGCCGAGACCCAGTACTTC TRBV14 12 TRBJ2-5 . .
CARPSHQTSGPKFF TGTGCCCGCCCGTCGCACCAGACATCGGGCCCTAAGTTCTTC TRBV12-1 14 TRBJ2-1 . .
CASSHQGGDTEAFF TGTGCCAGCAGTCATCAGGGGGGGGACACTGAAGCTTTCTTT TRBV27 14 TRBJ1-1 . TRBD1
CASSLRGYEQYF TGTGCCAGCAGCCTGCGTGGCTACGAGCAGTACTTC TRBV28 12 TRBJ2-7 . .
CASSLLGATGELFF TGTGCCAGCAGCTTACTCGGAGCCACCGGGGAGCTGTTTTTT TRBV7-3 14 TRBJ2-2 . .
CASNRDVDTDTQYF TGCGCCAGTAACAGGGATGTGGACACAGATACGCAGTATTTT TRBV5-1 14 TRBJ2-3 . .
CASSYSYNREQYF TGTGCCAGCAGTTACTCCTATAATCGCGAGCAGTACTTC TRBV6-6 13 TRBJ2-7 . .
CASSEARGTDTQYF TGTGCCAGCAGTGAAGCGCGCGGGACAGATACGCAGTATTTT TRBV6-1 14 TRBJ2-3 . .
CASRVRTGPGEQYF TGTGCCAGCAGAGTTAGGACAGGGCCAGGCGAGCAGTACTTC TRBV2 14 TRBJ2-7 . TRBD1
CASSVQSYRGGNEQFF TGTGCCAGCAGCGTACAATCCTACAGGGGGGGCAATGAGCAGTTCTTC TRBV9 16 TRBJ2-1 . .
CASSSLAGGDEQFF TGCGCCAGCAGCTCCCTAGCGGGAGGGGATGAGCAGTTCTTC TRBV5-1 14 TRBJ2-1 . TRBD2
CASRPDRDRGQSGTGELFF TGTGCCAGTAGGCCCGACCGGGACAGAGGGCAATCGGGCACCGGGGAGCTGTTTTTT TRBV19 19 TRBJ2-2 once TRBD1
CASSPPGPSTDTQYF TGTGCCAGCAGTCCTCCGGGACCTAGCACAGATACGCAGTATTTT TRBV28 15 TRBJ2-3 . .
CASSVVSSRLAGVANTGELFF TGTGCCAGCAGTGTTGTCTCCTCGAGACTAGCGGGAGTCGCGAACACCGGGGAGCTGTTTTTT TRBV2 21 TRBJ2-2 . TRBD2
CASSLWRGANEKLFF TGTGCCAGCAGCTTATGGAGGGGAGCTAATGAAAAACTGTTTTTT TRBV11-3 15 TRBJ1-4 . .